Listed here are 7 T cell receptor delta chains from one sample, sequenced in a study of γδ T cells in repeated Plasmodium falciparum infection. TCRdb ran CATT on the multiplex PCR reads. The sample contains about 48,000 delta-chain clones, about 1.5% of which appear only once. Vgamma9/Vdelta2+ and Vdelta2-negative gammadelta T cells were flow-sorted from PBMC for bulk sequencing. The sequencing input was gamma-delta T cells from blood. The receptors stem from a pool of human donors (malaria-infected and uninfected, not separated).

This clone was observed many times. Since a far larger clone is one base different, this is likely a read error. Other DNA sequences in the sample encode the same CDR3. This chain links TRDV1 with TRDJ4, with 8 bases that match TRDD3. The CDR3 has 19 amino acids. The junction had 20 bases not matched to a gene; V was cut back by 4 bases and J by 1 base. CDR1 is TSWWSYY and CDR2 is QGS in the germline V gene. In DNA form, the CDR3 reads TGTGCTCTTGGGGTGAGCTTCCCACCCCGTACTGGGGGGGACAGACCCCTGATCTTT. It encodes CALGVSFPPRTGGDRPLIF.

To note about this clone: TCRdb pairs this DNA with a much larger clone's protein that differs at residue 17, likely a read error; the protein shown was translated from the DNA. The rearrangement joins TRDV1 to TRDJ1; 7 bases line up with TRDD3. TCRdb lists no J gene, so it was determined here by aligning the DNA to germline. This CDR3 is 22 amino acids long. Germline lookup yields CDR1 TSWWSYY and CDR2 QGS. After removal of 4 bases from V and 3 bases from J, the junction contained 29 bases not matched to a gene. The CDR3 bases are TGTGCTCTTGGGGTGGTGGTCGATACCCCGCGGTTATACTGGGGTTATGCCGATAAACTCATCTTT. It translates to CALGVVVDTPRLYWGYADKLIF.

This clone was seen many times. A far bigger clonotype differs at one base, so this is likely a read error. Other DNA sequences in this sample translate to the same CDR3. This chain joins TRDV1 and TRDJ1; no clear D. Germline V gene lookup returns CDR1 TSWWSYY and CDR2 QGS. The CDR3 consists of 13 residues. Trimming pared 3 bases from V and 0 bases from J, leaving 5 bases between. Here the CDR3 reads CALGEAYTDKLIF. CDR3 in DNA: TGTGCTCTTGGGGAGGCCTACACCGATAAACTCATCTTT.

This clone was counted ten times or more. With a much larger clone just one base away, this may be a read error. J gene calling gave no result, while the V gene is TRDV1. CDR1 and CDR2 from the germline V gene are TSWWSYY and QGS. CDR3 size: 14 residues. The CDR3 nucleotides are TGTGCTCTTGGGGAAGGGATCGGGGGAGCTAAACTAATCTTT. It translates to CALGEGIGGAKLIF.

The sample holds a few counts of this clone. The protein recorded in TCRdb matches a much larger clone and deviates from this DNA's translation at residue 14, suggesting a read error; the protein here is obtained by translating the DNA. The chain recombines TRDV2 with TRDJ1, with 8 bases aligning to TRDD3. In the absence of a J gene in TCRdb, the DNA was matched to germline to assign it here. Germline lookup yields CDR1 GEAIGNYY and CDR2 EKD. The CDR3 length is 18 residues. CDR3 residues: CACDTVGGTWGKTGKLIF. Written as DNA, the CDR3 is TGTGCCTGTGACACGGTAGGAGGTACCTGGGGGAAAACCGGTAAACTCATCTTT.

About this clone: This probably arose from a read error, given a far larger clone one base away. At the DNA level, this CDR3 is encoded by other sequences in the same sample as well. This chain links TRDV1 with TRDJ1; 9 bases fit TRDD3. The J gene, missing from TCRdb, was assigned here through DNA to germline matching. Germline CDR1 and CDR2: TSWWSYY and QGS. The V gene end was trimmed by 3 bases and the J gene end by 0 bases; junction bases not matched to a gene: 26. The CDR3 loop spans 23 amino acids. This CDR3 reads CALGDPLGPTKSTGGLNTDKLIF. The DNA of the CDR3 is TGTGCTCTTGGGGATCCGTTGGGTCCTACAAAGTCTACTGGGGGACTAAACACCGATAAACTCATCTTT.

This clone was seen at least ten times. The V gene is TRDV1, the J gene TRDJ1, with TRDD3 as a possible D gene (5 bases). The CDR3 consists of 11 residues. CDR1 is TSWWSYY and CDR2 is QGS in the germline V gene. The CDR3 coding sequence is TGTTCCGGGGGGTACACCGATAAACTCATCTTT. Translation: CSGGYTDKLIF.